This T cell receptor (beta chain) came from a study of control samples from healthy donors and cancer patients. Using immunoSEQ multiplex PCR, the repertoire was profiled, and TCRdb retains in-frame clones only, with some absent. There are 75,000 to 95,000 clones in the sample; 93% occur only once, and about 1.5% lies in the top ten. Trimming pared 4 bases from V and 8 bases from J, leaving 14 bases between. Germline lookup yields CDR1 MGHDK and CDR2 SYGVNS. This CDR3 is built from 13 residues. The clonotype was recovered from a woman younger than 45 in good health. The specimen was blood. The chain is built from TRBV25-1 and TRBJ1-2; D is undetermined. In DNA form, the CDR3 reads TGTGCCAGCAGTGCCGCCCCAGGCTACGGCTACACCTTC. This codes for CASSAAPGYGYTF.